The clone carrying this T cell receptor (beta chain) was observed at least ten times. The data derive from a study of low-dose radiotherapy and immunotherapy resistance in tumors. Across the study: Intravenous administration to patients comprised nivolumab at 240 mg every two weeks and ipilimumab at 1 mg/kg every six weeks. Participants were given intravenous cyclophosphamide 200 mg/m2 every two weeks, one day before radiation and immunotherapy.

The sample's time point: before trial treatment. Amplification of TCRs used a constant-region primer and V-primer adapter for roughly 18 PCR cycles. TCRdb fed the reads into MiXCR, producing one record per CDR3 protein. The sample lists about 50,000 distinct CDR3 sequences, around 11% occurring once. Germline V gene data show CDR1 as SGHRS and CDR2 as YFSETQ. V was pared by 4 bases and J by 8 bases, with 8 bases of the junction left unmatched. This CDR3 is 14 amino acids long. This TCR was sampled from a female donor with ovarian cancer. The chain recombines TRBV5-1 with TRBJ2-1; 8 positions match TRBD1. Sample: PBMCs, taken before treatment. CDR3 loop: CASSHGQGGDEQFF. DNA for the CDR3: TGCGCCAGCAGCCACGGACAGGGTGGGGATGAGCAGTTCTTC.